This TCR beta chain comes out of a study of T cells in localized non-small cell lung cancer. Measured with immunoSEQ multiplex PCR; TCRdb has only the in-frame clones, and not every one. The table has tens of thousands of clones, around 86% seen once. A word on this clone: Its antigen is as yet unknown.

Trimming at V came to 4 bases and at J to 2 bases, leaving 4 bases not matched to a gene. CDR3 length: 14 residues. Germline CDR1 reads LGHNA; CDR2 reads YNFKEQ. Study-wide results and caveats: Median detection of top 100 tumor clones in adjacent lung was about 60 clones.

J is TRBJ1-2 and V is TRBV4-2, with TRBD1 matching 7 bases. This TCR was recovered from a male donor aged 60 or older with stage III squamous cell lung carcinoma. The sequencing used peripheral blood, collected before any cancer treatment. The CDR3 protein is CASSPRTGNYGYTF. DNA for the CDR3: TGTGCCAGCAGCCCGCGGACAGGAAACTATGGCTACACCTTC.